The rows below give T cell receptor beta chains drawn from one sample of a study of blood T cell repertoires in COVID-19. Sequencing used immunoSEQ multiplex PCR; TCRdb keeps in-frame clones, though not all of them. Here the sample spans over 120,000 clones, around 86% being singletons. Specimen: PBMCs or T cells enriched from blood (not recorded which). The origin of the receptors is a man in his sixties who had recovered from COVID-19. CDR3s include the opening cysteine and the closing phenylalanine or tryptophan. Fields, in order: J gene, V gene, clone size, D gene, CDR3 protein, CDR3 DNA. A D gene is named only where the DNA matches it firmly. Clone size appears in some rows only: once, few, many, or a class for an expanded clone.

TRBJ1-2,TRBV5-1,.,.,CASSLGAASNGYGYGYTF,TGCGCCAGCAGCTTGGGGGCCGCATCGAACGGTTATGGCTATGGCTACACCTTC
TRBJ2-2,TRBV6-5,.,.,CASSYLTSGTGELFF,TGTGCCAGCAGTTACTTGACTAGTGGGACCGGGGAGCTGTTTTTT
TRBJ2-5,TRBV10-3,.,.,CAISEGRQGGETQYF,TGTGCCATCAGTGAGGGGCGGCAGGGAGGCGAGACCCAGTACTTC
TRBJ2-7,TRBV29-1,.,TRBD2,CSVLGLAVSYEQYF,TGCAGCGTTCTTGGACTAGCGGTATCCTACGAGCAGTACTTC
TRBJ1-1,TRBV6-5,few,.,CASTIGVNTEAFF,TGTGCCAGCACCATAGGGGTTAACACTGAAGCTTTCTTT
TRBJ1-1,TRBV4-1,.,.,CASSLWWAGARTEAFF,TGCGCCAGCAGCCTATGGTGGGCAGGGGCGAGAACTGAAGCTTTCTTT
TRBJ1-5,TRBV6-6,.,.,CASRSQGNQPQHF,TGTGCCAGCAGGTCCCAGGGTAATCAGCCCCAGCATTTT
TRBJ1-1,TRBV19,.,TRBD1,CASSLTGTVNTEAFF,TGTGCCAGTAGTTTAACCGGGACAGTGAACACTGAAGCTTTCTTT
TRBJ1-1,TRBV5-1,.,.,CASSLIGVTITEAFF,TGCGCCAGCAGCTTGATAGGGGTTACTATCACTGAAGCTTTCTTT
TRBJ2-7,TRBV5-4,.,TRBD2,CASSPGTSGRADREQYF,TGTGCCAGCAGCCCGGGGACTAGCGGGAGGGCCGACCGCGAGCAGTACTTC
TRBJ1-1,TRBV3-1/TRBV3-2,few,.,CASSQEQEYTEAFF,TGTGCCAGCAGCCAAGAACAGGAATACACTGAAGCTTTCTTT
TRBJ2-5,TRBV29-1,.,TRBD1,CSVVRGSETQYF,TGCAGCGTCGTCAGGGGGTCAGAGACCCAGTACTTC
TRBJ1-1,TRBV9,.,TRBD1,CASSVVGGQGFTEAFF,TGTGCCAGCAGCGTAGTGGGGGGACAGGGGTTCACTGAAGCTTTCTTT
TRBJ2-3,TRBV5-6,.,.,CASSFRWTDTQYF,TGTGCCAGCAGCTTTAGATGGACAGATACGCAGTATTTT
TRBJ2-7,TRBV7-9,.,TRBD1,CASSFGQANEQYF,TGTGCCAGCAGCTTCGGACAGGCTAATGAGCAGTACTTC
TRBJ1-5,TRBV19,.,.,CASSTYNQPQHF,TGTGCCAGTAGTACGTACAATCAGCCCCAGCATTTT
TRBJ1-2,TRBV6-1,.,.,CASSDLGRRDYGYTF,TGTGCCAGCAGTGACCTAGGACGGAGGGACTATGGCTACACCTTC
TRBJ2-7,TRBV6-6,.,TRBD1,CASSYMGQTYEQYF,TGTGCCAGCAGTTACATGGGACAGACCTACGAGCAGTACTTC
TRBJ2-7,TRBV30,.,TRBD1,CAWRMGQYNYEQYF,TGTGCCTGGAGGATGGGACAGTACAATTACGAGCAGTACTTC
TRBJ2-5,TRBV15,.,TRBD2,CATSISGRGRETQYF,TGTGCCACCAGCATTAGCGGGAGAGGGAGGGAGACCCAGTACTTC
TRBJ1-5,TRBV2,.,TRBD1,CASRGTGGNQPQHF,TGTGCCAGCAGGGGGACAGGGGGCAATCAGCCCCAGCATTTT
TRBJ2-6,TRBV19,.,TRBD2,CASSILLAGVSGANVLTF,TGTGCCAGTAGTATTCTACTAGCGGGAGTCTCTGGGGCCAACGTCCTGACTTTC
TRBJ1-4,TRBV2,.,.,CASSRGTDTFGEKLFF,TGTGCCAGCTCCCGGGGGACGGATACTTTCGGTGAAAAACTGTTTTTT
TRBJ1-2,TRBV20-1,.,TRBD1,CSASRQGVVYGYTF,TGCAGTGCTAGTAGACAGGGGGTTGTCTATGGCTACACCTTC
TRBJ2-1,TRBV5-1,.,.,CASSTSGYNEQFF,TGCGCCAGCAGCACCAGCGGATACAATGAGCAGTTCTTC
TRBJ1-1,TRBV19,.,.,CASSDAGEKTEAFF,TGTGCCAGTAGTGATGCGGGGGAGAAGACTGAAGCTTTCTTT
TRBJ2-7,TRBV10-2,.,.,CASSDTNFYEQYF,TGCGCCAGCAGTGACACCAACTTCTACGAGCAGTACTTC
TRBJ2-1,TRBV28,.,TRBD2,CASSSGSFHNEQFF,TGTGCCAGCAGTAGCGGGAGCTTCCACAATGAGCAGTTCTTC